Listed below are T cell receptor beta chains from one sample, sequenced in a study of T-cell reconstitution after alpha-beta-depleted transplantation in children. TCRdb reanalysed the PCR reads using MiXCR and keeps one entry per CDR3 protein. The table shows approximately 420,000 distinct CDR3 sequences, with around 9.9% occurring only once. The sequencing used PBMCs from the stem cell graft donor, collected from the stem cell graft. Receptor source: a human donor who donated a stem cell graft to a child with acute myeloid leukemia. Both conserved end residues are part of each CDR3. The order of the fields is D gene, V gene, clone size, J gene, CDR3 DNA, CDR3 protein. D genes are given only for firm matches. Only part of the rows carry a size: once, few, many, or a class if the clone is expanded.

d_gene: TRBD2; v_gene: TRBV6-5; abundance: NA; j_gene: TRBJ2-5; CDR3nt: TGTGCCAGCAGTTACCCGGCCGGGGGGGAGACCCAGTACTTC; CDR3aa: CASSYPAGGETQYF
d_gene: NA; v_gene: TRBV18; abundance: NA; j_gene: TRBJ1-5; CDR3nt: TGTGCCAGCTCACCGCAGAGTAGCAATCAGCCCCAGCATTTT; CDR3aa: CASSPQSSNQPQHF
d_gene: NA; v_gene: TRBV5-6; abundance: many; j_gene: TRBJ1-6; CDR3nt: TGTGCCAGCAGCTTGGTAGGAGGGGCGGGGAATTCACCCCTCCACTTT; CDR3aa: CASSLVGGAGNSPLHF
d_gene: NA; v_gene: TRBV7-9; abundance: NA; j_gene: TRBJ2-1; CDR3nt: TGTGCCAGCAGCTTAGTCGGGACCCGGGAGCAGTTCTTC; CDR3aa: CASSLVGTREQFF
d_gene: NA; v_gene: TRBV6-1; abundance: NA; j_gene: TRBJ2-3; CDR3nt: TGTGCCAGCAAAAGCTCCCTCGGGGCCCGCACAGATACGCAGTATTTT; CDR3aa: CASKSSLGARTDTQYF
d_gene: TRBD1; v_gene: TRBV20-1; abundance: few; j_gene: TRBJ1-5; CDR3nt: TGCAGTGCTTTCCGGACAGGAGCTAATCAGCCCCAGCATTTT; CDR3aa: CSAFRTGANQPQHF
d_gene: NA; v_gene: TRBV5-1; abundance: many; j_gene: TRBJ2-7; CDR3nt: TGCGCCAGCAGCTTGGACGGGAGCATGTCCTACGAGCAGTACTTC; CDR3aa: CASSLDGSMSYEQYF
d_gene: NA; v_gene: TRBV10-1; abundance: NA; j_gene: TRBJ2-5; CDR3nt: TGCGCCAGCAGTGAGCCAGTCCTATACGACAGGTACCAAGAGACCCAGTACTTC; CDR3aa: CASSEPVLYDRYQETQYF
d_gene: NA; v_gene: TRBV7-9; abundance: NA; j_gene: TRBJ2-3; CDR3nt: TGTGCCATTATAGTTAACGGGCACCTGGGAGATACGCAGTATTTT; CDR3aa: CAIIVNGHLGDTQYF
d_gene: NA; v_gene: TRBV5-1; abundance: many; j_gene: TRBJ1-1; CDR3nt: TGCGCCAGCAGCTTGGATAGGGCAGGCACTGAAGCTTTCTTT; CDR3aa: CASSLDRAGTEAFF
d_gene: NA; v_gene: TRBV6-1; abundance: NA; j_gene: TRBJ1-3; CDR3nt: TGTGCCAGGACCGCCCCTCAGACAAAGCGGTGGGGCTCTGGAAACACCATATATTTT; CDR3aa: CARTAPQTKRWGSGNTIYF
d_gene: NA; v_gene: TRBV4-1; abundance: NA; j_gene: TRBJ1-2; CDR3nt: TGCGCCAGCAGCGGACTGACGGCGGAGCCTGGCTACACCTTC; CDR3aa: CASSGLTAEPGYTF
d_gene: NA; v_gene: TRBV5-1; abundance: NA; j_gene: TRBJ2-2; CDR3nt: TGCGCCAGCAGCTTGGTCCCCGGACTAGACGCGAGGGGGGACACCGGGGAGCTGTTTTTT; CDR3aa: CASSLVPGLDARGDTGELFF
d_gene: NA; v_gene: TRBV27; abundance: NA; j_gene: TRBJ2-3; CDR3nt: TGTGCCAGCAGTGCCTGGGTGGGTGGGGGCACAGATACGCAGTATTTT; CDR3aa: CASSAWVGGGTDTQYF
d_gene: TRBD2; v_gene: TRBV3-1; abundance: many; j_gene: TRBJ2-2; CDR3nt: TGTGCCAGCAGCCAAGTCCCTGGCGGGAGGACCGGGGAGCTGTTTTTT; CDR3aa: CASSQVPGGRTGELFF
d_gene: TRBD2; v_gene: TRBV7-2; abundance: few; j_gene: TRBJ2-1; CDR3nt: TGTGCCAGCAGCCCAGGGGGTAGCGGGAGGGGCCTTGAGCAGTTCTTC; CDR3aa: CASSPGGSGRGLEQFF
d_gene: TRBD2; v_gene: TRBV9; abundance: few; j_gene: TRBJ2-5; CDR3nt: TGTGCCAGCAGCGTAGCGAGCGGGGCTCAAGAGACCCAGTACTTC; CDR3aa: CASSVASGAQETQYF
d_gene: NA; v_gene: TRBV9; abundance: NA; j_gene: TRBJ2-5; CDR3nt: TGTGCCAGCAGCGTAGCCCCTCTACAAGAGACCCAGTACTTC; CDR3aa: CASSVAPLQETQYF
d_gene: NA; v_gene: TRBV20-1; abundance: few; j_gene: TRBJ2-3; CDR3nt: TGCAGTGCGACGGTCCAGCCGGATACGCAGTATTTT; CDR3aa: CSATVQPDTQYF
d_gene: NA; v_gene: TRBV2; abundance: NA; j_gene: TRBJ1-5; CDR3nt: TGTGCCAGCACACGGGGGCGGGACACCCCCCAGCCCCAGCATTTT; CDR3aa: CASTRGRDTPQPQHF
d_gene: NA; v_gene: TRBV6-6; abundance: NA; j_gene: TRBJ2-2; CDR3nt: TGTGCCAGCATCCGGGGCCAGGCCGGGGAGCTGTTTTTT; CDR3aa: CASIRGQAGELFF
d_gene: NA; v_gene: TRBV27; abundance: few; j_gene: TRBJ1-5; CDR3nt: TGTGCCAGCAGTTTGACAGCCGGTCAGCCCCAGCATTTT; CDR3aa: CASSLTAGQPQHF
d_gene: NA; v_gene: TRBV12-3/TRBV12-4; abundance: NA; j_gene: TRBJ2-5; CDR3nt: TGTGCCAGCAGTTTTCGGGCACGGGAGACCCAGTACTTC; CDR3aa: CASSFRARETQYF
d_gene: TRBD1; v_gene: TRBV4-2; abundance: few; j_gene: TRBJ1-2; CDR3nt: TGTGCCAGCAGCCGCGTGAAGCCGGGACAGGGGGAAGTTGGTCTACCTAACTATGGCTACACCTTC; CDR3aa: CASSRVKPGQGEVGLPNYGYTF
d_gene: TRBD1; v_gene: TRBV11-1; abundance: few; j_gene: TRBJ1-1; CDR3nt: TGTGCCAGCAGCTCTGGACAGGGGAGGACTGGAGCTTTCTTT; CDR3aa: CASSSGQGRTGAFF
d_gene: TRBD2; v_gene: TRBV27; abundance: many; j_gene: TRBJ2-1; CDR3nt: TGTGCCAGCAGTCCTAGCGGGGTGTACAATGAGCAGTTCTTC; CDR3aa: CASSPSGVYNEQFF
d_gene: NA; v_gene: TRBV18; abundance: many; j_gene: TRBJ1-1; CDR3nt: TGTGCCAGCTCACCGTGGGGTTGGGGCACTGAAGCTTTCTTT; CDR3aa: CASSPWGWGTEAFF
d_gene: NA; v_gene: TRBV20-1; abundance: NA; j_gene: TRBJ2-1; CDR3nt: TGCAGTGCTAGCGTAGCGGATTCCTACAATGAGCAGTTCTTC; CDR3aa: CSASVADSYNEQFF
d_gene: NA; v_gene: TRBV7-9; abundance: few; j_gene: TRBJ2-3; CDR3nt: TGTGCCAGCAGCCAAGGGGACCAAGATACGCAGTATTTT; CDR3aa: CASSQGDQDTQYF
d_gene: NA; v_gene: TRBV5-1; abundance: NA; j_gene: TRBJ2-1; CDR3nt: TGCGCCAGCAGCTTGGAGACTGTATTCGATGAGCAGTTCTTC; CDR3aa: CASSLETVFDEQFF
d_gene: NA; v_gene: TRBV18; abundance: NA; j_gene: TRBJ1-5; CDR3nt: TGTGCCAGCTCACCAGAAACTGCCTCTCAGCCCCAGCATTTT; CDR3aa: CASSPETASQPQHF
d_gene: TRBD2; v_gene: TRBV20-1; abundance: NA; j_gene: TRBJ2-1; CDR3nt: TGCAGTGCTAGGCGGCGGGAGGGGTACAATGAGCAGTTCTTC; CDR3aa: CSARRREGYNEQFF
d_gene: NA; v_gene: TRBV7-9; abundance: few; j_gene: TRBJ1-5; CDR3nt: TGTGCCAGCAGCCCACAGGATAGCAATCAGCCCCAGCATTTT; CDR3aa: CASSPQDSNQPQHF
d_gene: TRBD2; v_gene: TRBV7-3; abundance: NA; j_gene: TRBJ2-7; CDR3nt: TGTGCCAGCAGCTCACTCGGACTAGCTGGCGAGCAGTACTTC; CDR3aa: CASSSLGLAGEQYF
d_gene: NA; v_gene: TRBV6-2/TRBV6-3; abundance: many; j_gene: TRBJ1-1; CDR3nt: TGTGCCAGCAGTTACAAGGGGACCTTGAACACTGAAGCTTTCTTT; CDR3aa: CASSYKGTLNTEAFF
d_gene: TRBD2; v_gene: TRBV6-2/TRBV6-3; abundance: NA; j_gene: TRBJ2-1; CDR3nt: TGTGCCAGCAGTTACCCGAGGACTAGCGGGAGATATGATCGGAATGAGCAGTTCTTC; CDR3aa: CASSYPRTSGRYDRNEQFF
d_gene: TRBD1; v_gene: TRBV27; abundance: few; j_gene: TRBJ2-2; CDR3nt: TGTGCCAGCAGTTTTTCCGGACAGGGTGAAACCGGGGAGCTGTTTTTT; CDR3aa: CASSFSGQGETGELFF
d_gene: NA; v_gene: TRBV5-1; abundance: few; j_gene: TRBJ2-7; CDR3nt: TGCGCCAGCAGTCGGGGTGGGCCCTCATCCTACGAGCAGTACTTC; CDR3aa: CASSRGGPSSYEQYF
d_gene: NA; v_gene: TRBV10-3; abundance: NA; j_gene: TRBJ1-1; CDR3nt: TGTGCCATCAGTGAAAGGGTGGGCACTGAAGCTTTCTTT; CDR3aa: CAISERVGTEAFF
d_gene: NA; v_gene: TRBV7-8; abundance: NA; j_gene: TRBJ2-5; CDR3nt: TGTGCCAGCAGCTTAGAGGCCCAAAGGCAAGAGACCCAGTACTTC; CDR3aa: CASSLEAQRQETQYF
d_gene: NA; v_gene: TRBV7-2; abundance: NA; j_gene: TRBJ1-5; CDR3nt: TGTGCCAGCAGTAATCGACATCCTAATCAGCCCCAGCATTTT; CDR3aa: CASSNRHPNQPQHF
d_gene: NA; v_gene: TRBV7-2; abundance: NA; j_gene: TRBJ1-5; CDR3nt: TGTGCCAGCAGCTTACTGTCTGGGGTCAATCAGCCCCAGCATTTT; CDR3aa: CASSLLSGVNQPQHF
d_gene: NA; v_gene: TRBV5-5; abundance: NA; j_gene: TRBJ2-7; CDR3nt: TGTGCCAGCAGCTTGGGTGGACAGTCCTACGAGCAGTACTTC; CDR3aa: CASSLGGQSYEQYF
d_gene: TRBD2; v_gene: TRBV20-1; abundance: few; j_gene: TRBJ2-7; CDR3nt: TGCAGTGCTAGAGATAGCGGGAGCTCCTACGAGCAGTACTTC; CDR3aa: CSARDSGSSYEQYF
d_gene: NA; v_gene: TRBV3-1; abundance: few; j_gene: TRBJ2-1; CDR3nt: TGTGCCAGCAGCCTATGGGACTCCTCCTACAATGAGCAGTTCTTC; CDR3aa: CASSLWDSSYNEQFF
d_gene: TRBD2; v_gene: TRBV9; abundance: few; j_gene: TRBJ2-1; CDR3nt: TGTGCCAGCAGCGTAGATGGGAGGGGTGTTTACAATGAGCAGTTCTTC; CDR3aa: CASSVDGRGVYNEQFF
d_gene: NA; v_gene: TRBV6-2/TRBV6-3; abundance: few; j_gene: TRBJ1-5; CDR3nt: TGTGCCAGCAGTTACGGGGCCATTAGCAATCAGCCCCAGCATTTT; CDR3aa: CASSYGAISNQPQHF
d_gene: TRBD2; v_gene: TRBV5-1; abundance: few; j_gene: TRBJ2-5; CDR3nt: TGCGCCAGCAGCTTGAATAGCGGGAGTTTCGTGGAGACCCAGTACTTC; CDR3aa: CASSLNSGSFVETQYF
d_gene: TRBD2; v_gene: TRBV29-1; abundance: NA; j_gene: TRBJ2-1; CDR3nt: TGCAGCGTTGAATTGCGACTAGCCGGAGACAATGAGAAGTTCTTC; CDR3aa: CSVELRLAGDNEKFF
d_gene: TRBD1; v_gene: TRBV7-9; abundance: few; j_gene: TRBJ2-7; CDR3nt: TGTGCCAGCAGCCGGACAGGGTTTTTTAGCTACGAGCAGTACTTC; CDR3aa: CASSRTGFFSYEQYF
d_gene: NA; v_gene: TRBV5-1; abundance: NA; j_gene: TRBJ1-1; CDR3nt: TGCGCCAGCCAACTAGACAGATCGAACACTGAAGCTTTCTTT; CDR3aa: CASQLDRSNTEAFF
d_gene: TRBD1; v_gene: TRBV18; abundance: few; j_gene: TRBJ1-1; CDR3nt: TGTGCCAGCTCACCACCTGCAGGGGGCGAGGGGACTGAAGCTTTCTTT; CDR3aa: CASSPPAGGEGTEAFF
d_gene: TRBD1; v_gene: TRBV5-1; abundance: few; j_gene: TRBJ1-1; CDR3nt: TGCGCCAGCACTCTCAGGGGGCTGAACACTGAAGCTTTCTTT; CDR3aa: CASTLRGLNTEAFF
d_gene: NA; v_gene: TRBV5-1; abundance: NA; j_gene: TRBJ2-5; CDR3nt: TGCGCCAGCAGACCGACAGGGAGGACGGTAGAGACCCAGTACTTC; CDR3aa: CASRPTGRTVETQYF
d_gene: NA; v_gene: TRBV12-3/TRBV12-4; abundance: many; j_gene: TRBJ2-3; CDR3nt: TGTGCCAGCAGTCGGCGAGGACCTGGCACAGATACGCAGTATTTT; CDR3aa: CASSRRGPGTDTQYF
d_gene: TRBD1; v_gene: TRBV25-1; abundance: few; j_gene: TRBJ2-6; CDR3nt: TGTGCCAGCAGTGGGACAGGGGATTACTCTGGGGCCAACGTCCTGACTTTC; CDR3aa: CASSGTGDYSGANVLTF
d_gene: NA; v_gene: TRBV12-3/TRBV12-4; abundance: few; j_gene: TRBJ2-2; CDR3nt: TGTGCCACTAAGTCCGGGGCCGCCACCGGGGAGCTGTTTTTT; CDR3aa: CATKSGAATGELFF
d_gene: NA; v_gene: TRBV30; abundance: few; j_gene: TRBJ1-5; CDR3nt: TGTGCCATCAATTTCGGGGGACCCAATCAGCCCCAGCATTTT; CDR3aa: CAINFGGPNQPQHF
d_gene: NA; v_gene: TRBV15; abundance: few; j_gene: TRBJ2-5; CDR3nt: TGTGCCACCAGCAGGACGGGGGCCTGGGAGACCCAGTACTTC; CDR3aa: CATSRTGAWETQYF
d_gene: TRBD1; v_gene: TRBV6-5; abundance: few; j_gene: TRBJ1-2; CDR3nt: TGTGCCAGCAGCCGACAGGGACATGGCTACACCTTC; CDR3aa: CASSRQGHGYTF